The entry that follows covers one T cell receptor (beta chain) sequence. The CDR3 sequence is 14 residues long. The V end lost 0 bases, the J end lost 6 bases, and 11 bases lay between the germline ends. Germline lookup yields CDR1 MNHEY and CDR2 SVGAGI. Per the original methods: How many nucleated cells were present was estimated from reference gene primer amplification. Data came from immunoSEQ multiplex PCR; TCRdb stores just in-frame clones and leaves some out. That table is the source of V, J and clone size, and D and trimming were worked out from the DNA. The profile shows under 300,000 clones, 65% to 90% of them singletons. These data belong to a study of blood T cell repertoires in COVID-19. For the study at large: Samples representing acute and convalescent COVID-19 were sourced from the United States, Italy and Spain. Sample material is recorded as cDNA or gDNA derived from T cells, B-cell-depleted T cells, or PBMCs.

This chain uses TRBV6-5 with TRBJ1-1, with D possibly TRBD1 on 5 matching bases. This receptor was taken from a human donor in a cohort sampled during active COVID-19. Sequencing was performed on peripheral blood. In DNA, the CDR3 is TGTGCCAGCAGTTACTCAGGGGAGGCGCCTGAAGCTTTCTTT. As protein: CASSYSGEAPEAFF.